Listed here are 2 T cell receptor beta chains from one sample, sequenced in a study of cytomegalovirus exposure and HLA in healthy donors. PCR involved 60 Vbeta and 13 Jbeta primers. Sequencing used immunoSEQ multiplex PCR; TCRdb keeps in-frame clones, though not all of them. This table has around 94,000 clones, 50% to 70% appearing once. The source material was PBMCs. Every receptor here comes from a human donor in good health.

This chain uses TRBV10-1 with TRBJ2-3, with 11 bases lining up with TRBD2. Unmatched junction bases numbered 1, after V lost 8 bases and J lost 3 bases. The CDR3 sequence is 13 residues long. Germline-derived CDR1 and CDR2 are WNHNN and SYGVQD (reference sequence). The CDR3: CASGLAGTDTQYF. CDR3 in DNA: TGCGCCAGCGGACTAGCGGGTACAGATACGCAGTATTTT.

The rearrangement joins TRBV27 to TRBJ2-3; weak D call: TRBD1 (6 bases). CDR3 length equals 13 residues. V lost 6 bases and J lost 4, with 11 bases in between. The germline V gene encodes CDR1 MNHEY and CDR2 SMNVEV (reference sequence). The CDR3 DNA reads TGTGCCAGCAGACCTCAGGGGCCAGATACGCAGTATTTT. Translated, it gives CASRPQGPDTQYF.